This T cell receptor beta chain was recovered during a study of PD-L1 blockade in urothelial cancer. As for the study in general: About 90% of the roughly 29 patients comprised males who had bladder-origin urothelial cancer. When blood samples were assessed, the median T cell count was some 130,000. Study-level results: Below-median pretreatment blood TCR clonality was associated with improved progression-free and overall survival.

As to this clone: Its antigen is as yet unknown.

V was cut by 3 bases and J by 2 bases, with 10 bases left in between. Germline V gene lookup returns CDR1 SGHAT and CDR2 FQNNGV. This CDR3 comprises 14 residues. Documented time point: pretreatment peripheral blood. Sample contribution per patient ranged from 1 to 8, covering pretreatment and on-treatment. Some clones are missing from TCRdb's copy, which holds only in-frame ones; the method was immunoSEQ multiplex PCR. The sample lists approximately 100,000 clones, around 90% occurring once. V gene TRBV11-2 combines with J gene TRBJ1-2; D is possibly TRBD1 (6 bases). The input for sequencing was PBMCs, taken around atezolizumab (anti-PD-L1) treatment. This sequence was found in a woman of 80 years or more with urothelial cancer. The CDR3, as DNA: TGTGCCAGCAGCTTCGCCGGACAGAACTATGGCTACACCTTC. This codes for CASSFAGQNYGYTF.